The 15 T cell receptor beta chains presented below share a single source sample, sequenced in a study of blood T cell repertoires in COVID-19. Profiled with immunoSEQ multiplex PCR; TCRdb holds only in-frame clones, not every one. The sample has under 300,000 clones; 70% to 85% are singletons. The specimen was peripheral blood. These receptor sequences come from a middle-aged man who had recovered from COVID-19.

The chain links TRBV18 to TRBJ1-4, with TRBD1 matching 9 bases. Germline-derived CDR1 and CDR2 are KGHSH and LQKENI. With 1 base clipped from V and 3 bases from J, the junction kept 9 bases outside the gene matches. The CDR3 length is 18 residues. The CDR3 reads CASSPLTTGGRSNEKLFF. The CDR3 bases are TGTGCCAGCTCACCACTTACAACAGGGGGCAGGTCTAATGAAAAACTGTTTTTT. Variable domain in full (rest from reference TRBV18 and TRBJ1-4): NAGVMQNPRHLVRRRGQEARLRCSPMKGHSHVYWYRQLPEEGLKFMVYLQKENIIDESGMPKERFSAEFPKEGPSILRIQQVVRGDSAAYFCASSPLTTGGRSNEKLFFGSGTQLSVL.

This clone was recorded a few times. V gene TRBV6-6 combines with J gene TRBJ1-5; a weak D match, TRBD1 (6 bases). CDR3 length: 14 residues. Germline V lookup: CDR1 MNHNY, CDR2 SVGAGI (reference sequence). Between the trimmed V and J ends, which lost 5 bases and 5 bases, there was a span of 13 bases. The CDR3 loop is CASSPHRDHQPQHF. The CDR3 DNA reads TGTGCCAGCAGTCCTCACAGGGACCATCAGCCCCAGCATTTT.

This sequence joins TRBV30 and TRBJ2-1, with a tentative D call TRBD2 (5 bases). Per the germline V gene, CDR1 is GTSNPN and CDR2 is SVGIG (reference sequence). There are 14 residues in the CDR3. Trimming left V 2 bases short and J 3 bases short, with 11 bases between. Written as DNA, the CDR3 is TGTGCCTGGAGTACTACTGACTACTACAATGAGCAGTTCTTC. Translation: CAWSTTDYYNEQFF.

The CDR3 nucleotides read TGTGCCAGCACGGGTGGGTCCCGCAATGAGCAGTTCTTC. Protein sequence: CASTGGSRNEQFF. The J gene is TRBJ2-1, the V gene TRBV9; the D is unclear. From germline, CDR1 is SGDLS and CDR2 YYNGEE. Trimming cost V 6 bases and J 6 bases, with 13 bases left between them. CDR3 length: 13 residues.

The chain employs TRBV5-1 and TRBJ1-2, with D maybe TRBD1 (6 bases). Germline-derived CDR1 and CDR2 are SGHRS and YFSETQ. V lost 4 bases and J 6 bases, leaving 16 bases between the germline ends. This CDR3 comprises 14 residues. DNA for the CDR3: TGCGCCAGCAGCCCAGGGCCTTCAGGGGATGGCTACACCTTC. It is translated as CASSPGPSGDGYTF.

V gene TRBV7-2 combines with J gene TRBJ2-1; D call uncertain. The germline V and J ends were trimmed by 5 bases and 0 bases, with 11 bases remaining between them. Germline V gene lookup returns CDR1 SGHTA and CDR2 FQGNSA. There are 15 residues in the CDR3. In DNA form, the CDR3 reads TGTGCCAGCAGCCAGCAAGCGAGCTCCTACAATGAGCAGTTCTTC. This translates into CASSQQASSYNEQFF. Full variable domain (missing parts from reference TRBV7-2 and TRBJ2-1): GAGVSQSPSNKVTEKGKDVELRCDPISGHTALYWYRQSLGQGLEFLIYFQGNSAPDKSGLPSDRFSAERTGGSVSTLTIQRTQQEDSAVYLCASSQQASSYNEQFFGPGTRLTVL.

The J gene is TRBJ2-6, the V gene TRBV30, with D possibly matching TRBD2 (5 bases). This CDR3 region has 14 residues. V dropped 0 bases and J dropped 2 bases, with 5 bases sitting between them. CDR1 is GTSNPN, CDR2 SVGIG, per germline (reference sequence). The CDR3 sequence is CAWSVLAGANVLTF. CDR3 sequence (DNA): TGTGCCTGGAGTGTACTAGCTGGGGCCAACGTCCTGACTTTC.

The sample holds one count of this clone. This sample includes further DNA sequences coding for the same CDR3. The J gene is TRBJ2-3, the V gene TRBV29-1; D unclear. V shed 6 bases and J shed 1 base, with 8 bases lying between them. This CDR3 comprises 12 residues. The germline V gene encodes CDR1 SQVTM and CDR2 ANQGSEA. The CDR3 here is CSVDTGTDTQYF. The CDR3 DNA reads as TGCAGCGTAGACACTGGCACAGATACGCAGTATTTT.

The chain carries TRBV6-2 or TRBV6-3 and TRBJ1-5, with a tentative D call TRBD1 (6 bases). The CDR3 loop spans 14 amino acids. Trimming took 2 bases from V and 6 from J, leaving 11 bases between them. Germline V gene lookup returns CDR1 MNHEY and CDR2 SVGEGT. Here the CDR3 DNA reads TGTGCCAGCAGTTACGAGGGGGATCGTCAGCCCCAGCATTTT. It yields the protein CASSYEGDRQPQHF.

V is TRBV15 and J is TRBJ1-5, with a weak D call TRBD1 (6 bases). The V end lost 11 bases, the J end lost 1 base, and 18 bases lay between the germline ends. Germline V lookup: CDR1 LNHNV, CDR2 YYDKDF (reference sequence). The CDR3 is 15 amino acids. CDR3 nucleotide sequence: TGTGCCGTACAAACAGGGATGGGGAGCAATCAGCCCCAGCATTTT. Its protein product is CAVQTGMGSNQPQHF.

The rearrangement joins TRBV5-1 to TRBJ1-4; no firm D call. Germline CDR1 is SGHRS and CDR2 is YFSETQ. V was clipped by 4 bases and J by 6 bases, with 10 bases between them. The length of the CDR3 is 13 residues. This CDR3 reads CASSPSVDEKLFF. The CDR3 DNA sequence: TGCGCCAGCAGCCCCTCGGTTGATGAAAAACTGTTTTTT.

The chain couples TRBV5-4 to TRBJ2-6, with TRBD2 matching over 8 bases. The germline CDR1 and CDR2 sequences are SGHNT and YYREEE (reference sequence). This CDR3 has 17 residues. Trimming removed 2 bases from V and 2 bases from J; junction bases left unmatched: 6. In DNA form, the CDR3 reads TGTGCCAGCAGCTTTCCCGGGAGGGCCGCTGGGGCCAACGTCCTGACTTTC. Translated: CASSFPGRAAGANVLTF. Drawing the rest from reference TRBV5-4 and TRBJ2-6, the complete variable domain is ETGVTQSPTHLIKTRGQQVTLRCSSQSGHNTVSWYQQALGQGPQFIFQYYREEENGRGNFPPRFSGLQFPNYSSELNVNALELDDSALYLCASSFPGRAAGANVLTFGAGSRLTVL.

The count of this clone is one. The J gene is TRBJ2-2, the V gene TRBV10-1, with D possibly matching TRBD1 (5 bases). Between the trimmed V and J ends, which lost 3 bases and 0 bases, there was a span of 11 bases. This CDR3 comprises 16 residues. Germline loops: CDR1 WNHNN, CDR2 SYGVQD (reference sequence). The CDR3 sequence is CASSETPRANTGELFF. In DNA form, the CDR3 reads TGCGCCAGCAGTGAAACGCCCAGGGCGAACACCGGGGAGCTGTTTTTT.

V and J are TRBV13 and TRBJ2-6; maybe TRBD1 (6 bases). V was pared by 5 bases and J by 0 bases, with 8 bases between. Germline-derived CDR1 and CDR2 are PRHDT and FYEKMQ (reference sequence). This CDR3 is built from 15 residues. In nucleotides, the CDR3 is TGTGCCAGCAGCAGGGGGAGCTCTGGGGCCAACGTCCTGACTTTC. Encoded protein: CASSRGSSGANVLTF.

This clone was detected only once. Here the CDR3 DNA reads TGTGCCAGCAGCTTACTGGGGCGCACAGATACGCAGTATTTT. Encoded protein: CASSLLGRTDTQYF. The chain recombines TRBV11-3 with TRBJ2-3; tentatively, D is TRBD1 (5 bases). Germline V gene data show CDR1 as SGHNT and CDR2 as YENEEA. Trimming cost V 2 bases and J 1 base, with 7 bases left between them. CDR3 size: 14 residues. Combining the CDR3 with reference TRBV11-3 and TRBJ2-3 gives the whole variable domain EAGVVQSPRYKIIEKKQPVAFWCNPISGHNTLYWYLQNLGQGPELLIRYENEEAVDDSQLPKDRFSAERLKGVDSTLKIQPAELGDSAVYLCASSLLGRTDTQYFGPGTRLTVL.